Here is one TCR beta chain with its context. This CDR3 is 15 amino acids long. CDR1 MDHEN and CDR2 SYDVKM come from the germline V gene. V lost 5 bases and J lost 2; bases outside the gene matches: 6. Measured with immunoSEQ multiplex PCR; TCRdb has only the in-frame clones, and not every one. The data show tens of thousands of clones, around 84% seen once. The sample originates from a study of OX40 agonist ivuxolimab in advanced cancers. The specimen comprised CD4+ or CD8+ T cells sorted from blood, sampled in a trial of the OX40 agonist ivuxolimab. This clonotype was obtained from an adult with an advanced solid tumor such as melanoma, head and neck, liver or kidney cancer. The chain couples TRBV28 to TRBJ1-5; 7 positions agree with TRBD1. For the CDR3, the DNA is TGTGCCAGCAGTGAGACAGGGTACGGCAATCAGCCCCAGCATTTT. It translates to CASSETGYGNQPQHF.